Presented here are 10 T cell receptor beta chains from one specimen sequenced in a study of blood T cell repertoires in COVID-19. Clones were read by immunoSEQ multiplex PCR, and TCRdb kept only the in-frame ones, dropping some. The sample carries 120,000 or so clones, 80% recorded once. Sequencing was done on a sample of peripheral blood. The receptors come from a human donor in a cohort sampled during active COVID-19.

The V and J genes are TRBV19 and TRBJ1-5; TRBD1 matches at 9 bases. The CDR3 is 14 amino acids. V was clipped by 4 bases and J by 6 bases; unmatched bases: 4. CDR1 and CDR2 (germline): LNHDA, SQIVND (reference sequence). CDR3 protein: CASSSTGGSQPQHF. The CDR3, as DNA: TGTGCCAGTAGTAGCACAGGGGGCAGTCAGCCCCAGCATTTT.

This clone was seen once. The chain has TRBV19 and TRBJ2-7, with D perhaps matching TRBD1 (5 bases). V dropped 1 base and J dropped 0 bases, with 10 bases sitting between them. There are 15 residues in the CDR3. Per germline, CDR1 LNHDA and CDR2 SQIVND (reference sequence). CDR3 DNA: TGTGCCAGTAGTATAGGCGCAGGGCTCTCCTACGAGCAGTACTTC. Its protein product is CASSIGAGLSYEQYF.

V and J are TRBV2 and TRBJ2-7, with unresolved D. Trimming stripped 8 bases from V and 2 bases from J, with 13 bases between. CDR3 length: 13 residues. Germline CDR1 is SNHLY and CDR2 is FYNNEI. The CDR3 DNA reads as TGTGCCAGCGCCGAACGGTCTACCTACGAGCAGTACTTC. Its translation is CASAERSTYEQYF.

The chain carries TRBV18 and TRBJ2-3; 15 bases agree with TRBD2. Germline trimming cut 0 bases from V and 5 bases from J; bases unmatched to any gene: 3. The germline V gene encodes CDR1 KGHSH and CDR2 LQKENI. CDR3 length: 17 residues. The CDR3 reads CASSPPGLAGGGDTQYF. As DNA, the CDR3 is TGTGCCAGCTCACCACCGGGACTAGCGGGAGGAGGAGATACGCAGTATTTT.

CDR3 protein: CASSESGSSYNEQFF. The DNA for the CDR3 is TGTGCCAGCAGCGAAAGCGGGAGCTCCTACAATGAGCAGTTCTTC. This chain uses TRBV11-3 with TRBJ2-1, with 8 bases fitting TRBD2. This CDR3 region has 15 residues. The germline V gene has CDR1 SGHNT and CDR2 YENEEA. Trimming at V came to 5 bases and at J to 0 bases, leaving 3 bases not matched to a gene.

The chain uses TRBV27 and TRBJ2-1, with TRBD2 identical over 9 bases. The V gene end was trimmed by 0 bases and the J gene end by 1 base; junction bases not matched to a gene: 4. CDR1 MNHEY and CDR2 SMNVEV come from the germline V gene (reference sequence). The CDR3 sequence is 17 residues long. The CDR3, as DNA: TGTGCCAGCAGTTTATCGCTAGCGGGATATTCCTACAATGAGCAGTTCTTC. This gives the protein CASSLSLAGYSYNEQFF.

The chain employs TRBV12-3 or TRBV12-4 and TRBJ1-2; 10 bases are shared with TRBD1. CDR3 length equals 12 residues. With 6 bases clipped from V and 11 bases from J, the junction kept 6 bases outside the gene matches. In nucleotides, the CDR3 is TGTGCCAGCAGGGGACAGGGGATGAGTTACACCTTC. It is translated as CASRGQGMSYTF.

The chain carries TRBV18 and TRBJ1-4, with D uncertain. The CDR3 runs 16 residues. V was cut by 6 bases and J by 8 bases, with 22 bases left in between. Germline V CDR1 and CDR2: KGHSH, LQKENI. The CDR3 spells CASSPQSSQVGEKLFF. CDR3 DNA: TGTGCCAGCTCTCCCCAGTCCTCGCAGGTCGGCGAAAAACTGTTTTTT. Looking up the rest from reference TRBV18 and TRBJ1-4 gives the full variable domain: NAGVMQNPRHLVRRRGQEARLRCSPMKGHSHVYWYRQLPEEGLKFMVYLQKENIIDESGMPKERFSAEFPKEGPSILRIQQVVRGDSAAYFCASSPQSSQVGEKLFFGSGTQLSVL.

The sample holds a few counts of this clone. The rearrangement uses TRBV28 and TRBJ1-2, with 8 bases identical to TRBD1. Germline-derived CDR1 and CDR2 are MDHEN and SYDVKM. CDR3 length: 15 amino acids. With V trimmed by 2 bases and J by 4 bases, 6 bases remained unmatched. This CDR3 reads CASSLADRVGYGYTF. The CDR3, as DNA: TGTGCCAGCAGTTTAGCGGACAGGGTGGGCTATGGCTACACCTTC.

The gene calls are TRBV7-9 and TRBJ2-7; D is unclear. Trimming cost V 5 bases and J 1 base, with 3 bases left between them. The CDR3 totals 11 residues. CDR1 is SEHNR, CDR2 FQNEAQ, per germline (reference sequence). CDR3: CASSESYEQYF. As DNA, the CDR3 is TGTGCCAGCAGCGAGTCCTACGAGCAGTACTTC.